Listed below are T cell receptor beta chains from one sample, sequenced in a study of blood T cell repertoires in COVID-19. Only in-frame clones appear in the TCRdb table, and some are missing; sequencing was by immunoSEQ multiplex PCR. Of roughly 380,000 clones listed, 87% are singletons. Sample: PBMCs or T cells enriched from blood (not recorded which). Source of these receptors: a young man who had recovered from COVID-19. The CDR3 runs from the conserved cysteine through the conserved F or W. A D gene is named only where the DNA matches it firmly. Size tells how often a clone was seen (once, few, many) or the class of an expanded clone, and some rows leave it out.

V gene,D gene,CDR3 length,clone size,J gene,CDR3 DNA,CDR3 protein
TRBV3-1/TRBV3-2,.,17,.,TRBJ1-3,TGTGCCAGCAGCCAAGGAGGAGAAGGGGCCTCTGGAAACACCATATATTTT,CASSQGGEGASGNTIYF
TRBV6-5,TRBD1,14,.,TRBJ1-2,TGTGCCAGCGGATCTTGGGACAGATACTATGGCTACACCTTC,CASGSWDRYYGYTF
TRBV6-5,TRBD1,15,.,TRBJ1-5,TGTGCCAGCAGTTTGGGACAGGGGGCTTATCAGCCCCAGCATTTT,CASSLGQGAYQPQHF
TRBV5-4,TRBD2,18,.,TRBJ2-5,TGTGCCAGCAGCTTGAGTCAAACGAGCGGGGGGGCGAGGGAGACCCAGTACTTC,CASSLSQTSGGARETQYF
TRBV13,.,12,.,TRBJ1-1,TGTGCCAGCAGCTTAAGGGGCACTGAAGCTTTCTTT,CASSLRGTEAFF
TRBV3-1/TRBV3-2,.,12,.,TRBJ1-4,TGTGCCAGCAGCCACCGCAGTCCGAAACTGTTTTTT,CASSHRSPKLFF
TRBV5-1,TRBD2,13,.,TRBJ2-7,TGCGCCAGCAGCCTAGTCCGGGAGGGCGAGCAGTACTTC,CASSLVREGEQYF
TRBV12-5,TRBD2,17,.,TRBJ2-3,TGTGCTAGTGGTTTGGTACGGGGGGGCCTGCGCACAGATACGCAGTATTTT,CASGLVRGGLRTDTQYF
TRBV4-1,TRBD1,13,few,TRBJ1-4,TGCGCCAGCAGCCAAGTCTCCGGGGACAGGTCGGATTTT,CASSQVSGDRSDF
TRBV6-5,TRBD1,15,.,TRBJ1-6,TGTGCCAGCACCATCGGACAGGCCTCTAATTCACCCCTCCACTTT,CASTIGQASNSPLHF
TRBV27,TRBD1,16,few,TRBJ2-7,TGTGCCAGCAGTATAGTCCCGGGACAGGGGTTTTACGAGCAGTACTTC,CASSIVPGQGFYEQYF
TRBV19,.,15,.,TRBJ1-1,TGTGCCAGTAGCCCCCCTCGGGGGGTTGACACTGAAGCTTTCTTT,CASSPPRGVDTEAFF
TRBV29-1,TRBD1,13,.,TRBJ1-5,TGCAGCACCAGACAGGGTCAGAATCAGCCCCAGCATTTT,CSTRQGQNQPQHF
TRBV12-3/TRBV12-4,.,12,.,TRBJ1-5,TGTGCCAGCAACTTCGGGGGGGGCCCCCAGCATTTT,CASNFGGGPQHF
TRBV6-5,TRBD1,16,.,TRBJ1-4,TGTGCCAGCAGTTACTATTGGGACAGGGGTACTGAAAAACTGTTTTTT,CASSYYWDRGTEKLFF
TRBV5-6,.,14,.,TRBJ1-1,TGTGCCAGCATCCAGGGGACGGTGAACACTGAAGCTTTCTTT,CASIQGTVNTEAFF
TRBV11-2,TRBD2,16,.,TRBJ2-7,TGTGCCAGCAGCCCAGCGGGAGGGGGCGAGAGCTACGAGCAGTACTTC,CASSPAGGGESYEQYF
TRBV7-8,.,13,.,TRBJ1-2,TGTGCCAGCAGCCAATCAGTGTACTATGGCTACACCTTC,CASSQSVYYGYTF
TRBV3-1/TRBV3-2,.,15,once,TRBJ1-5,TGTGCCAGCAGCCAAGGACAGGTCCGCAATCAGCCCCAGCATTTT,CASSQGQVRNQPQHF
TRBV14,.,16,.,TRBJ2-1,TGTGCCAGCAGCCAAGATCTGAACAGATTACGGAATGAGCAGTTCTTC,CASSQDLNRLRNEQFF
TRBV5-1,.,15,.,TRBJ2-7,TGCGCCAGCAGCCGCGATCCATATATTGCCTACGAGCAGTACTTC,CASSRDPYIAYEQYF
TRBV7-3,TRBD2,16,.,TRBJ2-7,TGTGCCAGCAGCTTCGTCCGGGCGGGAGTTTCCTACGAGCAGTACTTC,CASSFVRAGVSYEQYF
TRBV12-3/TRBV12-4,.,13,.,TRBJ2-7,TGTGCCAGCAGTTCCCAGGGCCAGGGCGAGCAGTACTTC,CASSSQGQGEQYF
TRBV5-1,.,16,.,TRBJ1-4,TGCGCCAGCAGCTTGGCAGGGGAAGGGTGGAATGAAAAACTGTTTTTT,CASSLAGEGWNEKLFF
TRBV2,.,11,.,TRBJ1-2,TGTGCCAGCAGTGAACTACAGGGAGGGACCTTC,CASSELQGGTF
TRBV6-1,.,14,.,TRBJ1-1,TGTGCCAGCAGTGAAGCGGGAGTACGGACTGAAGCTTTCTTT,CASSEAGVRTEAFF
TRBV5-1,TRBD2,17,.,TRBJ2-3,TGCGCCAGCAGCTTGGTTTTAGCTAGCGGGGGGGCAGATACGCAGTATTTT,CASSLVLASGGADTQYF
TRBV6-5,.,13,.,TRBJ1-1,TGTGCCAGCAGCCAAGGGAGGAACACTGAAGCTTTCTTT,CASSQGRNTEAFF
TRBV4-1,.,14,.,TRBJ2-7,TGCGCCAGCAGCCAAGTCCAACTTTCCTACGAGCAGTACTTC,CASSQVQLSYEQYF
TRBV7-9,TRBD1,15,.,TRBJ1-2,TGTGCCAGCAGCCCACAGGACAGGGTGAGATATGGCTACACCTTC,CASSPQDRVRYGYTF
TRBV6-5,TRBD1,14,.,TRBJ1-6,TGTGCCAGCAGAAAAGGACAGGATAATTCACCCCTCCACTTT,CASRKGQDNSPLHF
TRBV29-1,.,13,.,TRBJ1-1,TGCAGCGTCGGTAGACAGCAGAACACTGAAGCTTTCTTT,CSVGRQQNTEAFF